Presented here are 23 T cell receptor beta chains from one specimen sequenced in a study of blood T cell repertoires in COVID-19. Profiled with immunoSEQ multiplex PCR; TCRdb holds only in-frame clones, not every one. The sample gives 25,000 to 35,000 clones, about 90% of which show up once; approximately 9.8% is in the top ten. Material: peripheral blood. These TCRs come from a human donor with active COVID-19. The donor label of this sample is uncertain.

CDR3 nucleotides: TGCGCCAGCAGCCAAGGGGGGCTTGTCGGCTACACCTTC. It specifies CASSQGGLVGYTF. The chain links TRBV4-3 to TRBJ1-2; TRBD1 might be the D (6 bases). Germline loops: CDR1 LGHNA, CDR2 YSLEER. Trimming left V 1 base short and J 8 bases short, with 11 bases between. This CDR3 has 13 residues.

The V and J genes are TRBV15 and TRBJ2-5; 10 bases fit TRBD1. Trimming at V came to 1 base and at J to 5 bases, leaving 4 bases not matched to a gene. The length of the CDR3 is 15 residues. CDR1 and CDR2 (germline): LNHNV, YYDKDF (reference sequence). DNA of the CDR3: TGTGCCACCAGCAGAGGGACAGGGGGGTTGGAGACCCAGTACTTC. It encodes CATSRGTGGLETQYF.

This clone showed up just once. The chain links TRBV19 to TRBJ1-1, with TRBD1 identical over 9 bases. The germline CDR1 and CDR2 sequences are LNHDA and SQIVND (reference sequence). CDR3 size: 15 residues. The ends lost 3 bases at V and 5 bases at J; junction bases unmatched: 7. The CDR3 DNA sequence: TGTGCCAGTAGTATGACAGGGGGGCGAGGGACTGAAGCTTTCTTT. Its translation: CASSMTGGRGTEAFF.

The count of this clone is one. The chain couples TRBV5-1 to TRBJ2-3; D gene unclear. The length of the CDR3 is 13 residues. Germline V gives CDR1 SGHRS, CDR2 YFSETQ. V lost 4 bases and J lost 4, with 10 bases in between. The CDR3 here is CASSPLEADTQYF. CDR3 DNA: TGCGCCAGCAGCCCTTTAGAAGCAGATACGCAGTATTTT. The whole variable domain, remainder taken from reference TRBV5-1 and TRBJ2-3, is KAGVTQTPRYLIKTRGQQVTLSCSPISGHRSVSWYQQTPGQGLQFLFEYFSETQRNKGNFPGRFSGRQFSNSRSEMNVSTLELGDSALYLCASSPLEADTQYFGPGTRLTVL.

The rearrangement uses TRBV5-1 and TRBJ2-7; 9 bases are a match to TRBD2. The junction had 4 bases not matched to a gene; V was cut back by 3 bases and J by 0 bases. This CDR3 has 15 amino acids. In germline, CDR1 is SGHRS, CDR2 YFSETQ. The chain's CDR3 is CASSSAGGSSYEQYF. The DNA of the CDR3 is TGCGCCAGCAGCTCCGCGGGGGGGAGCTCCTACGAGCAGTACTTC.

The chain joins TRBV9 to TRBJ2-7; no firm D call. This CDR3 has 12 residues. The ends were cut back, 4 bases at V and 0 bases at J, with 5 bases in the middle. Looked up from germline, CDR1 is SGDLS and CDR2 is YYNGEE. CDR3 in amino acids: CASSSRSYEQYF. The CDR3 nucleotides are TGTGCCAGCAGCTCCCGCTCCTACGAGCAGTACTTC.

J is TRBJ2-5 and V is TRBV4-2; 10 nucleotides align to TRBD2. The CDR3 spans 15 residues. CDR1 and CDR2 from the germline V gene are LGHNA and YNFKEQ. V shed 2 bases, J shed 10 bases, and the junction held 10 bases outside the gene matches. CDR3 nucleotide sequence: TGTGCCAGCAGCCAATCGACTAGCGGGCTCGAGGACCAGTACTTC. Amino acids: CASSQSTSGLEDQYF.

The CDR3 region is CASSTQPGTSVLGDKQYF. The CDR3 nucleotides read TGTGCCAGCAGCACCCAACCCGGGACTAGCGTCCTGGGGGACAAGCAGTACTTC. The genes are TRBV5-4 and TRBJ2-7; 10 bases line up with TRBD2. This CDR3 is 18 amino acids long. The ends lost 4 bases at V and 8 bases at J; junction bases unmatched: 21. Per the germline V gene, CDR1 is SGHNT and CDR2 is YYREEE (reference sequence).

This chain joins TRBV5-6 and TRBJ2-1; D is undetermined. Trimming stripped 2 bases from V and 0 bases from J, with 9 bases between. The CDR3 covers 15 residues. Germline V gene sequence: CDR1 SGHDT, CDR2 YYEEEE. This CDR3 reads CASSFPPSSYNEQFF. The CDR3 DNA is TGTGCCAGCAGCTTTCCCCCGAGCTCCTACAATGAGCAGTTCTTC.

This chain uses TRBV4-2 with TRBJ2-5; 12 bases are a match to TRBD2. The germline V gene has CDR1 LGHNA and CDR2 YNFKEQ. The CDR3 contains 17 residues. The V segment lost 4 bases and the J segment 4 bases; nucleotides outside the gene matches: 10. The CDR3 protein is CASSPAASGRAPETQYF. Here the CDR3 DNA reads TGTGCCAGCAGCCCAGCGGCTAGCGGGAGGGCCCCAGAGACCCAGTACTTC.

This clone came up a few times. The rearrangement links TRBV4-2 to TRBJ2-7; D ambiguous. In germline, CDR1 is LGHNA, CDR2 YNFKEQ. This CDR3 has 13 amino acids. V lost 1 base to trimming and J lost 0 bases, with 4 bases between them. Here the CDR3 DNA reads TGTGCCAGCAGCCAAGTCAGCTCCTACGAGCAGTACTTC. This encodes CASSQVSSYEQYF.

The rearrangement joins TRBV6-2 or TRBV6-3 to TRBJ1-6, with D possibly being TRBD1 (5 bases). The V gene's germline CDR1 is MNHEY and CDR2 SVGEGT. Trimming cost V 5 bases and J 9 bases, with 17 bases left between them. CDR3 size: 15 residues. DNA of the CDR3: TGTGCCAGCAGTCAAGAGGGACTGGCCCTTTCACCCCTCCACTTT. Translation: CASSQEGLALSPLHF.

The V and J genes are TRBV5-5 and TRBJ2-7, with 7 bases that match TRBD1. The CDR3 is 14 residues long. Trimming removed 0 bases from V and 6 bases from J; junction bases left unmatched: 6. Germline V gene data show CDR1 as SGHKS and CDR2 as YYEKEE (reference sequence). CDR3: CASSLDRGRSEQYF. The CDR3 coding sequence is TGTGCCAGCAGCTTGGACAGGGGTCGTAGCGAGCAGTACTTC.

This clone turned up a few times. V gene TRBV10-3 combines with J gene TRBJ2-3; TRBD2 might be the D (6 bases). Trimming removed 3 bases from V and 2 bases from J, with 15 bases in between. Germline loops: CDR1 ENHRY, CDR2 SYGVKD. The CDR3 has 16 residues. CDR3 amino acids: CAISERAGINTDTQYF. The CDR3 bases are TGTGCCATCAGTGAAAGAGCGGGCATAAACACAGATACGCAGTATTTT.

This chain joins TRBV5-6 and TRBJ2-7; no firm D call. The CDR3 is 13 amino acids. Germline values: CDR1 SGHDT, CDR2 YYEEEE. V dropped 4 bases and J dropped 0 bases, with 8 bases sitting between them. CDR3 region: CASSLSSSYEQYF. CDR3 nucleotide sequence: TGTGCCAGCAGCCTTTCGAGCTCCTACGAGCAGTACTTC.

A single count supports this clone. J is TRBJ1-2 and V is TRBV12-3 or TRBV12-4, with no clear D. V was shortened by 6 bases and J by 4 bases, with 12 bases between the two germline ends. The CDR3 extends over 13 amino acids. CDR3 DNA sequence: TGTGCCAGCAGCACGGGTCGGATCTATGGCTACACCTTC. Its translation is CASSTGRIYGYTF.

The V call is TRBV27, the J call TRBJ2-7; TRBD2 agrees at 11 bases. Germline CDR1 reads MNHEY; CDR2 reads SMNVEV (reference sequence). The CDR3 covers 18 residues. V dropped 5 bases and J dropped 5; count of bases not matched to a gene: 17. In nucleotides, the CDR3 is TGTGCCAGCAGTCCCTCGGCAGGGCGACTAGCGGGAAGAGACGAGCAGTACTTC. Translating gives CASSPSAGRLAGRDEQYF.

The chain is built from TRBV9 and TRBJ2-2, with 11 bases matching TRBD2. With V trimmed by 3 bases and J by 3 bases, 10 bases remained unmatched. Looked up from germline, CDR1 is SGDLS and CDR2 is YYNGEE. This CDR3 is built from 18 residues. The CDR3 region is CASSAHSGGAHYTGELFF. The CDR3 bases are TGTGCCAGCAGCGCACATAGCGGGGGGGCCCATTACACCGGGGAGCTGTTTTTT.

V gene TRBV3-1 (or the pseudogene TRBV3-2) combines with J gene TRBJ1-2; TRBD1 is a possible D gene (6 bases). There are 15 residues in the CDR3. Germline-derived CDR1 and CDR2 are LGHDT and YNNKEL (reference sequence). Trimming removed 0 bases at V and 7 bases at J, with 15 bases between. The CDR3 DNA is TGTGCCAGCAGCCAAGAAAATCGACAGGCGATTGGCTACACCTTC. Protein product: CASSQENRQAIGYTF.

The chain combines TRBV29-1 with TRBJ1-2, with D possibly TRBD1 on 5 matching bases. The CDR3 runs 14 residues. CDR1 SQVTM and CDR2 ANQGSEA come from the germline V gene. V shed 7 bases and J shed 14 bases, with 29 bases lying between them. The CDR3 DNA reads as TGCAGCGCCGGGGGAGTACCCGGGGAAGAGTTGAAAACCTTC. Translated: CSAGGVPGEELKTF.

CDR3 sequence: CASSSRQNGYTF. CDR3 coding DNA: TGTGCCAGCAGCTCCCGACAGAATGGCTACACCTTC. The gene calls are TRBV7-9 and TRBJ1-2; TRBD1 might be the D (5 bases). The V and J ends lost 4 bases and 6 bases respectively, with 9 bases between them. CDR3 length: 12 amino acids. Germline V lookup: CDR1 SEHNR, CDR2 FQNEAQ (reference sequence).

The sample holds a few counts of this clone. The rearrangement joins TRBV9 to TRBJ1-1, with TRBD1 matching 10 bases. The CDR3 runs to 15 residues. Germline CDR1 reads SGDLS; CDR2 reads YYNGEE. V lost 3 bases, J lost 5 bases, and 7 bases stayed unmatched. The CDR3 nucleotides are TGTGCCAGCAGCGGCGGGACAGGGGATTTAACTGAAGCTTTCTTT. It yields the protein CASSGGTGDLTEAFF.

The sample holds one count of this clone. The gene calls are TRBV6-5 and TRBJ1-1; TRBD1 is a possible D gene (5 bases). CDR1 MNHEY and CDR2 SVGAGI come from the germline V gene. Trimming pared 8 bases from V and 4 bases from J, leaving 11 bases between. The CDR3 sequence is 12 residues long. The CDR3 bases are TGTGCCAGCGAAGGGGTTTCCACTGAAGCTTTCTTT. Protein: CASEGVSTEAFF.